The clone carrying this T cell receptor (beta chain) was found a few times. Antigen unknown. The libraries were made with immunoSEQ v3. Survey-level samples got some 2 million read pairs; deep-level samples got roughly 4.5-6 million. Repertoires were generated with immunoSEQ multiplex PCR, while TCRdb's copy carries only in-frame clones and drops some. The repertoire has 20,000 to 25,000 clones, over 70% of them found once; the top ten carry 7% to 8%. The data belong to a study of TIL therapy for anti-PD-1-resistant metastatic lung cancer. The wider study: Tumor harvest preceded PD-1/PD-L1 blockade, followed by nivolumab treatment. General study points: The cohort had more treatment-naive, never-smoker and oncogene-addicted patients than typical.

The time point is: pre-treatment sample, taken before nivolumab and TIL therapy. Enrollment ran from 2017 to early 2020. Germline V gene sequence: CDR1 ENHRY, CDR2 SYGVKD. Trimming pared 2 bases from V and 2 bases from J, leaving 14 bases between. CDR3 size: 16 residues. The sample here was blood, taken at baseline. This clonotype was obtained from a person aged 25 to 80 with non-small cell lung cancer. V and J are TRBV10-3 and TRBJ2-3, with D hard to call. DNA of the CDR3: TGTGCCATCAGTGAGGTTGGAGTCAGAACCACAGATACGCAGTATTTT. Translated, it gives CAISEVGVRTTDTQYF.